The present T cell receptor (beta chain) was sequenced within a study of somatic mutations in cytotoxic T cells in rheumatoid arthritis. Turning to this clone: The target antigen is unknown.

Separation of CD4+ and CD8+ cells was performed by positive magnetic bead selection, and purity was verified by flow cytometry. Germline V gene lookup returns CDR1 SQVTM and CDR2 ANQGSEA. Trimming left V 5 bases short and J 7 bases short, with 9 bases between. The CDR3 consists of 11 residues. Produced via immunoSEQ multiplex PCR; TCRdb's table is partial and in-frame only. The sample has almost 15,000 clones; approximately 77% are singletons. Overall study findings and caveats: For rheumatoid arthritis patients, the slight TRBV07 underrepresentation lacked multiple-comparison adjustment. Patients with rheumatoid arthritis, but not healthy controls, had CD8+ clonality that increased with age. Patients with rheumatoid arthritis did not differ significantly from age-matched healthy controls in CD8+ T-cell clonality.

This TCR came from an adult with rheumatoid arthritis. The V and J genes are TRBV29-1 and TRBJ1-3; D unresolved. Specimen: CD8+ T cells sorted from blood. This CDR3 is CSVKSVNTIYF. For the CDR3, the DNA is TGCAGCGTTAAGTCCGTGAACACCATATATTTT. Supplemented by reference TRBV29-1 and TRBJ1-3, the full variable domain reads SAVISQKPSRDICQRGTSLTIQCQVDSQVTMMFWYRQQPGQSLTLIATANQGSEATYESGFVIDKFPISRPNLTFSTLTVSNMSPEDSSIYLCSVKSVNTIYFGEGSWLTVV.